This T cell receptor beta chain was obtained from a study of blood T cells in healthy people across ages. Findings and limits, study-wide: Diversity was higher, and naive CD4+ cells more numerous, in long-lived donors than in aged donors. From one million sequenced T cells, diversity estimates were lower bounds.

CDR1 is MGHRA, CDR2 YSYEKL, per germline. The CDR3 length is 15 residues. Trimming took 1 base from V and 5 from J; bases not matched to a gene: 3. A sample-barcoded 5' primer and a J-beta primer mix were used in a second PCR of about 7 to 12 cycles. MiXCR was run by TCRdb on the 5' RACE reads, yielding one entry per CDR3 protein. The sample includes 270,000 or so distinct CDR3 sequences, around 27% of them seen just once. This clonotype was seen a handful of times. Its antigen remains unidentified. The sequencing sample was made of blood. This TCR was recovered from a woman aged 70-85 years in good health. This rearrangement joins TRBV4-1 to TRBJ2-3, with 10 bases identical to TRBD2. Here the CDR3 DNA reads TGCGCCAGCAGCCAAGGACTAGCGGGCCGAGATACGCAGTATTTT. This codes for CASSQGLAGRDTQYF.